These 24 T cell receptor beta chains came from one sample sequenced in a study of cytomegalovirus exposure and HLA in healthy donors. Both 60 Vbeta primers and 13 Jbeta primers went into the PCR. This table comes from immunoSEQ multiplex PCR, and its TCRdb copy is limited to in-frame clones, with some not included. Among 100,000 to 150,000 clones listed, about three quarters were seen once. The sample taken for sequencing was PBMCs. Source of these receptors: a woman aged 55-70 years in good health and CMV-seropositive.

This chain links TRBV5-1 with TRBJ1-3; the match to TRBD1 covers 7 bases. V trimming: 0 bases; J trimming: 3 bases; junction bases outside the gene matches: 6. The CDR3 length is 16 residues. Germline lookup yields CDR1 SGHRS and CDR2 YFSETQ. This chain's CDR3 is CASSLGEGARGNTIYF. The CDR3 region has the DNA TGCGCCAGCAGCTTGGGAGAGGGGGCGCGTGGAAACACCATATATTTT.

The CDR3 loop is CASSQDSRGRNEKLFF. CDR3 nucleotides: TGCGCCAGCAGCCAAGATTCGAGGGGGCGAAATGAAAAACTGTTTTTT. The chain couples TRBV4-1 to TRBJ1-4; 7 nucleotides line up with TRBD1. Germline CDR1 and CDR2: MGHRA and YSYEKL. V was clipped by 0 bases and J by 5 bases; unmatched bases: 6. This CDR3 region has 16 residues.

This clone was observed a single time. The J gene is TRBJ1-5, the V gene TRBV7-8, with TRBD1 as a possible D gene (5 bases). The V end was cut by 1 base, the J end by 1 base, with 11 bases between. The CDR3 sequence is 16 residues long. Germline assignment: CDR1 SGHVS and CDR2 FQNEAQ. The DNA of the CDR3 is TGTGCCAGCAGCTTAGAAGGGGTATTCAGCAATCAGCCCCAGCATTTT. The encoded protein is CASSLEGVFSNQPQHF.

This rearrangement joins TRBV30 to TRBJ1-2; 7 nucleotides agree with TRBD1. Germline CDR1 GTSNPN, CDR2 SVGIG (reference sequence). The CDR3 consists of 16 residues. V was pared by 1 base and J by 7 bases, with 15 bases of the junction left unmatched. The CDR3 DNA reads as TGTGCCTGGAGTGACAGAAGGACAGGCCCGGGGAGTGGCTACACCTTC. It yields the protein CAWSDRRTGPGSGYTF.

The chain couples TRBV5-4 to TRBJ1-2; D is perhaps TRBD1 (5 bases). Germline V CDR1 and CDR2: SGHNT, YYREEE (reference sequence). Trimming cost V 2 bases and J 2 bases, with 19 bases left between them. The CDR3 spans 17 residues. The CDR3: CASSLEGVKSENYGYTF. CDR3 bases: TGTGCCAGCAGCTTAGAAGGGGTAAAATCGGAGAACTATGGCTACACCTTC. Full variable domain (remainder filled in from reference TRBV5-4 and TRBJ1-2): ETGVTQSPTHLIKTRGQQVTLRCSSQSGHNTVSWYQQALGQGPQFIFQYYREEENGRGNFPPRFSGLQFPNYSSELNVNALELDDSALYLCASSLEGVKSENYGYTFGSGTRLTVV.

This clone appeared a single time. The J gene is TRBJ2-1, the V gene TRBV11-2; 11 bases agree with TRBD2. Trimming at V came to 4 bases and at J to 2 bases, leaving 4 bases not matched to a gene. The CDR3 runs to 16 residues. CDR1 and CDR2 (germline): SGHAT, FQNNGV. DNA of the CDR3: TGTGCCAGCAGCTCCTATAGCGGGAGGGCCTACAATGAGCAGTTCTTC. Protein product: CASSSYSGRAYNEQFF.

The CDR3 DNA follows: TGTGCCAGCAGCCCACACAGAAGTCCCGGGACTTTCGCTGCGGGAAACACCATATATTTT. Its translation: CASSPHRSPGTFAAGNTIYF. This chain uses TRBV5-4 with TRBJ1-3, with D perhaps TRBD1 (5 bases). Germline assignment: CDR1 SGHNT and CDR2 YYREEE (reference sequence). This CDR3 comprises 20 residues. V lost 4 bases, J lost 4 bases, and 30 bases lay in between.

The V call is TRBV2, the J call TRBJ1-4; the match to TRBD1 covers 7 bases. CDR1 and CDR2 (germline): SNHLY, FYNNEI. CDR3 length: 13 amino acids. The J segment lost 10 bases and the V segment lost 4 bases, leaving 6 bases of the junction unmatched. The CDR3 region is CASSARQGGKLFF. Here the CDR3 DNA reads TGTGCCAGCAGTGCGCGACAGGGAGGAAAACTGTTTTTT.

The chain recombines TRBV10-1 with TRBJ2-7; TRBD1 agrees at 8 bases. Germline V gene lookup returns CDR1 WNHNN and CDR2 SYGVQD (reference sequence). V shed 0 bases, J shed 5 bases, and the junction held 3 bases outside the gene matches. The CDR3 has 14 amino acids. The DNA of the CDR3 is TGCGCCAGCAGTGAGTCGACAGGGGCCCACGAGCAGTACTTC. It yields the protein CASSESTGAHEQYF.

The chain has TRBV30 and TRBJ2-7; no definite D call. The V end was cut by 0 bases, the J end by 5 bases, with 14 bases between. The germline gives CDR1 GTSNPN, CDR2 SVGIG (reference sequence). The CDR3 has 14 amino acids. The CDR3 sequence is CAWSVGLTANEQYF. The DNA of the CDR3 is TGTGCCTGGAGTGTTGGGCTAACTGCCAACGAGCAGTACTTC.

The chain is built from TRBV10-1 and TRBJ2-1; 9 bases align to TRBD2. The ends lost 10 bases at V and 6 bases at J; junction bases unmatched: 31. Germline CDR1 and CDR2: WNHNN and SYGVQD (reference sequence). CDR3 length: 21 amino acids. The CDR3 protein is CAIDPKDFSRRGGLRGNEQFF. The CDR3 nucleotides are TGCGCCATCGACCCGAAGGATTTTTCTAGGCGGGGGGGCCTAAGGGGCAATGAGCAGTTCTTC.

The chain uses TRBV7-9 and TRBJ1-4; D call uncertain. V lost 5 bases and J 0 bases, leaving 10 bases between the germline ends. Germline V gives CDR1 SEHNR, CDR2 FQNEAQ (reference sequence). CDR3 length: 15 amino acids. In nucleotides, the CDR3 is TGTGCCAGCAGCCGGTCGGGAGCAACTAATGAAAAACTGTTTTTT. This codes for CASSRSGATNEKLFF.

The chain combines TRBV5-1 with TRBJ2-3, with 12 bases fitting TRBD2. The CDR3 sequence is 20 residues long. The germline gives CDR1 SGHRS, CDR2 YFSETQ. V lost 3 bases to trimming and J lost 5 bases; unmatched junction nucleotides: 19. CDR3 in amino acids: CASSSRTSGDILRGQDTQYF. The DNA for the CDR3 is TGCGCCAGCAGCTCCCGGACTAGCGGGGACATCCTTAGGGGTCAAGATACGCAGTATTTT. The full variable domain, its missing parts supplied by reference TRBV5-1 and TRBJ2-3, is KAGVTQTPRYLIKTRGQQVTLSCSPISGHRSVSWYQQTPGQGLQFLFEYFSETQRNKGNFPGRFSGRQFSNSRSEMNVSTLELGDSALYLCASSSRTSGDILRGQDTQYFGPGTRLTVL.

The chain couples TRBV11-2 to TRBJ2-1; 9 nucleotides match TRBD1. The CDR3 has 17 residues. Germline assignment: CDR1 SGHAT and CDR2 FQNNGV. Losses at the gene ends were 1 base for V and 5 bases for J; bases not matched to a gene: 9. CDR3 DNA sequence: TGTGCCAGCAGCTTAGTATTGGGGACAGGGATTAACAATGAGCAGTTCTTC. Translation gives CASSLVLGTGINNEQFF.

The chain recombines TRBV15 with TRBJ2-3, with D tentatively TRBD2 (5 bases). V lost 0 bases and J 6 bases, leaving 13 bases between the germline ends. Germline lookup yields CDR1 LNHNV and CDR2 YYDKDF (reference sequence). The CDR3 is made up of 15 amino acids. The CDR3 spells CATSRDVGIRDTQYF. The DNA for the CDR3 is TGTGCCACCAGCAGAGATGTCGGGATAAGGGATACGCAGTATTTT.

The chain couples TRBV5-4 to TRBJ2-5; 7 bases match TRBD1. The CDR3 loop spans 13 amino acids. V shed 7 bases and J 4 bases; nucleotides not matched to a gene: 7. Germline-derived CDR1 and CDR2 are SGHNT and YYREEE (reference sequence). Here the CDR3 reads CASRDRAGETQYF. CDR3 DNA sequence: TGTGCCAGCCGAGACAGGGCCGGAGAGACCCAGTACTTC.

The rearrangement links TRBV7-6 to TRBJ1-3; tentative D call: TRBD1 (6 bases). With 0 bases removed from V and 0 bases from J, the gap between germline ends came to 9 bases. The CDR3 runs 16 residues. The germline gives CDR1 SGHVS, CDR2 FNYEAQ. CDR3 residues: CASSLAQGRSGNTIYF. The CDR3 nucleotides are TGTGCCAGCAGCTTAGCGCAGGGGCGCTCTGGAAACACCATATATTTT.

This clone appeared a few times. The genes are TRBV5-1 and TRBJ2-3; TRBD2 agrees at 9 bases. The junction had 11 bases not matched to a gene; V was cut back by 0 bases and J by 3 bases. Germline loops: CDR1 SGHRS, CDR2 YFSETQ. The CDR3 loop spans 18 amino acids. Written as DNA, the CDR3 is TGCGCCAGCAGCTTGGCGAGGGCGCTAGCGGGGCTTACAGATACGCAGTATTTT. This sequence encodes CASSLARALAGLTDTQYF.

This clone was seen once. J is TRBJ1-3 and V is TRBV30; possibly TRBD1 for D (6 bases). V was clipped by 3 bases and J by 2 bases, with 26 bases between them. CDR3 length equals 19 residues. In germline, CDR1 is GTSNPN, CDR2 SVGIG (reference sequence). Written as DNA, the CDR3 is TGTGCCTGGAGCCCTCGAGGATGGGGAATCGGACAGACTGGAAACACCATATATTTT. Protein sequence: CAWSPRGWGIGQTGNTIYF.

This clone has a handful of counts. The V call is TRBV6-5, the J call TRBJ2-3; D unclear. Germline values: CDR1 MNHEY, CDR2 SVGAGI. The CDR3 totals 12 residues. The V and J ends lost 6 bases and 6 bases respectively, with 10 bases between them. The CDR3 spells CASSSVEDTQYF. The CDR3 nucleotides are TGTGCCAGCAGCAGCGTCGAGGATACGCAGTATTTT.

The chain carries TRBV7-6 and TRBJ1-4, with D possibly being TRBD1 (5 bases). CDR1 SGHVS and CDR2 FNYEAQ come from the germline V gene. Trimming left V 1 base short and J 6 bases short, with 12 bases between. The CDR3 runs 15 residues. The DNA for the CDR3 is TGTGCCAGCAGCTTAGTCCGAGACAGCGATGAAAAACTGTTTTTT. It translates to CASSLVRDSDEKLFF.

The rearrangement links TRBV7-2 to TRBJ1-1; TRBD1 aligns across 8 bases. The germline V gene has CDR1 SGHTA and CDR2 FQGNSA. The CDR3 has 12 residues. V shed 4 bases, J shed 8 bases, and the junction held 3 bases outside the gene matches. The CDR3 reads CASSSRQGEAFF. The CDR3 nucleotides are TGTGCCAGCAGCTCGAGACAGGGGGAAGCTTTCTTT.

This rearrangement joins TRBV6-1 to TRBJ2-5, with TRBD2 matching 7 bases. V dropped 2 bases and J dropped 4; count of bases not matched to a gene: 7. From germline, CDR1 is MNHNS and CDR2 SASEGT. The length of the CDR3 is 15 residues. CDR3 DNA sequence: TGTGCCAGCAGTGAAACGGGGGGAGATGGAGAGACCCAGTACTTC. It specifies CASSETGGDGETQYF.

The rearrangement links TRBV15 to TRBJ1-1; tentatively, D is TRBD1 (5 bases). The V end was cut by 4 bases, the J end by 11 bases, with 14 bases between. Germline CDR1 reads LNHNV; CDR2 reads YYDKDF (reference sequence). There are 12 residues in the CDR3. This CDR3 reads CATSKGRGGAFF. For the CDR3, the DNA is TGTGCCACCAGCAAGGGGCGGGGAGGGGCTTTCTTT.